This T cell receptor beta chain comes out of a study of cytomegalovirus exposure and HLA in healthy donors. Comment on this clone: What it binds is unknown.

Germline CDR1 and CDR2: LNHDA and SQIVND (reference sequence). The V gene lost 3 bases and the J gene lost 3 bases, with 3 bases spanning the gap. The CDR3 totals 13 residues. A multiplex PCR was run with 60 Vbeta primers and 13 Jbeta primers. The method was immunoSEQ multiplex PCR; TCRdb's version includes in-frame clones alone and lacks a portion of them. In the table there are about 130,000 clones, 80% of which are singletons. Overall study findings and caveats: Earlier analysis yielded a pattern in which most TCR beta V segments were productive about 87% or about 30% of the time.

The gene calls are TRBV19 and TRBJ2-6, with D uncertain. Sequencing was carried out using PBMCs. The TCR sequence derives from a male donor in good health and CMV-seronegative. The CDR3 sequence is CASSISGANVLTF. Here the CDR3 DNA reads TGTGCCAGTAGTATCAGTGGGGCCAACGTCCTGACTTTC.